This entry lists 10 T cell receptor beta chains sequenced from one sample in a study of memory CD4+ T cells and cytomegalovirus serostatus. The data were produced by immunoSEQ multiplex PCR, yet TCRdb's version contains in-frame clones alone and is incomplete. The sample carries about 43,000 clones, over 70% recorded once. The sort gate was single viable CD3+CD4+CD8-CD45RO+ cells for memory CD4+ T cells. The sequenced material came from memory CD4+ T cells from blood. The receptors come from an adult in good health and CMV-seronegative.

The chain links TRBV7-6 to TRBJ1-1; no firm D call. There are 15 residues in the CDR3. CDR1 SGHVS and CDR2 FNYEAQ come from the germline V gene. V lost 2 bases, J lost 1 base, and 11 bases lay in between. CDR3 coding DNA: TGTGCCAGCAGCTTAACCGGGCTTCAGAACACTGAAGCTTTCTTT. Amino acids: CASSLTGLQNTEAFF. The whole variable domain, remainder taken from reference TRBV7-6 and TRBJ1-1, is GAGVSQSPRYKVTKRGQDVALRCDPISGHVSLYWYRQALGQGPEFLTYFNYEAQQDKSGLPNDRFSAERPEGSISTLTIQRTEQRDSAMYRCASSLTGLQNTEAFFGQGTRLTVV.

This clone was picked up one time. This rearrangement joins TRBV5-1 to TRBJ1-2, with 8 bases lining up with TRBD1. CDR1 and CDR2 (germline): SGHRS, YFSETQ. This CDR3 region has 15 residues. J lost 6 bases, V lost 0 bases, and 7 bases had no gene match. The CDR3 DNA is TGCGCCAGCAGCTTGGATGGACAGGGAGGCGATGGCTACACCTTC. It encodes CASSLDGQGGDGYTF.

The chain joins TRBV19 to TRBJ2-7, with 8 bases aligning to TRBD1. Trimming took 4 bases from V and 2 from J; bases not matched to a gene: 7. CDR3 size: 15 residues. CDR1 is LNHDA, CDR2 SQIVND, per germline (reference sequence). CDR3 amino acids: CASSTGQGRAYEQYF. The DNA for the CDR3 is TGTGCCAGTAGTACAGGACAGGGTCGTGCCTACGAGCAGTACTTC.

The CDR3 loop reads CAWSTGGSGNTIYF. In DNA, the CDR3 is TGTGCCTGGAGTACGGGGGGGTCTGGAAACACCATATATTTT. The J gene is TRBJ1-3, the V gene TRBV30, with D possibly being TRBD1 (5 bases). The V end was cut by 2 bases, the J end by 1 base, with 9 bases between. The CDR3 extends over 14 amino acids. Germline loops: CDR1 GTSNPN, CDR2 SVGIG (reference sequence). Drawing the rest from reference TRBV30 and TRBJ1-3, the complete variable domain is SQTIHQWPATLVQPVGSPLSLECTVEGTSNPNLYWYRQAAGRGLQLLFYSVGIGQISSEVPQNLSASRPQDRQFILSSKKLLLSDSGFYLCAWSTGGSGNTIYFGEGSWLTVV.

This chain uses TRBV20-1 with TRBJ1-1, with TRBD1 as a possible D gene (5 bases). The germline V gene has CDR1 DFQATT and CDR2 SNEGSKA (reference sequence). V was cut by 6 bases and J by 5 bases, with 10 bases left in between. The CDR3 is made up of 11 amino acids. The CDR3 DNA sequence: TGCAGTGCGTGGGGGGGGACTGAAGCTTTCTTT. Amino acid sequence: CSAWGGTEAFF.

The CDR3 here is CASSLKVTDYNEQFF. The CDR3 coding sequence is TGTGCCAGCAGCTTAAAGGTTACAGACTACAATGAGCAGTTCTTC. This chain uses TRBV7-6 with TRBJ2-1, with no clear D. Trimming pared 2 bases from V and 3 bases from J, leaving 11 bases between. CDR3 length: 15 residues. CDR1 and CDR2 (germline): SGHVS, FNYEAQ.

The chain employs TRBV18 and TRBJ2-3, with D perhaps matching TRBD2 (5 bases). The CDR3 is 13 residues long. Germline V lookup: CDR1 KGHSH, CDR2 LQKENI. V was trimmed by 6 bases and J by 2 bases, leaving 9 bases between them. The CDR3 loop is CASSGGFTDTQYF. The DNA of the CDR3 is TGTGCCAGCTCGGGCGGGTTCACAGATACGCAGTATTTT.

This clone turned up a few times. The V gene is TRBV9, the J gene TRBJ1-2, with D possibly matching TRBD1 (6 bases). Germline V gives CDR1 SGDLS, CDR2 YYNGEE. This CDR3 comprises 13 residues. V lost 3 bases and J 7 bases, leaving 13 bases between the germline ends. The CDR3 DNA reads as TGTGCCAGCAGCGCCCAGGGGATCAGTGGCTACACCTTC. This translates into CASSAQGISGYTF.

CDR3 sequence reads: CAISSGTGNTEAFF. The CDR3 nucleotides read TGTGCCATCAGTTCCGGGACAGGGAACACTGAAGCTTTCTTT. J is TRBJ1-1 and V is TRBV10-3; 8 positions agree with TRBD1. Per germline, CDR1 ENHRY and CDR2 SYGVKD. The junction had 3 bases not matched to a gene; V was cut back by 5 bases and J by 1 base. CDR3 length: 14 residues.

The chain uses TRBV6-6 and TRBJ2-7, with 9 bases aligning to TRBD1. The CDR3 consists of 15 residues. The J segment lost 0 bases and the V segment lost 10 bases, leaving 10 bases of the junction unmatched. Germline CDR1 is MNHNY and CDR2 is SVGAGI (reference sequence). The CDR3 loop reads CAIRAGTGSSYEQYF. The CDR3 DNA sequence: TGTGCCATCAGGGCCGGGACAGGGTCCTCCTACGAGCAGTACTTC.